Below are 19 T cell receptor beta chains sequenced from a single sample in a study of blood T cell repertoires in COVID-19. Produced via immunoSEQ multiplex PCR; TCRdb's table is partial and in-frame only. The top ten hold 3.7% of the sample, which has 35,000 to 55,000 clones, about nine tenths seen once. Sequencing used peripheral blood. The origin of the receptors is a human donor in a cohort sampled during active COVID-19.

This chain uses TRBV6-6 with TRBJ2-3, with 8 bases matching TRBD2. The V gene's germline CDR1 is MNHNY and CDR2 SVGAGI (reference sequence). V lost 6 bases to trimming and J lost 6 bases; unmatched junction nucleotides: 11. This CDR3 spans 15 amino acids. Here the CDR3 DNA reads TGTGCCAGCAGGGCGTGGGCGGGGGGTGAGGATACGCAGTATTTT. It specifies CASRAWAGGEDTQYF.

The gene calls are TRBV5-1 and TRBJ1-2; 7 nucleotides align to TRBD1. V was pared by 4 bases and J by 2 bases, with 8 bases of the junction left unmatched. Germline CDR1 is SGHRS and CDR2 is YFSETQ. CDR3 length: 15 residues. The CDR3 here is CASSLTTGENYGYTF. The CDR3 DNA is TGCGCCAGCAGCCTAACTACAGGGGAAAACTATGGCTACACCTTC.

This clone was detected only once. V usage is TRBV5-4 and J usage is TRBJ1-2; TRBD1 aligns across 7 bases. Germline V lookup: CDR1 SGHNT, CDR2 YYREEE (reference sequence). The CDR3 consists of 14 residues. V shed 6 bases, J shed 4 bases, and the junction held 9 bases outside the gene matches. CDR3 sequence: CASTMDRNSYGYTF. The CDR3, as DNA: TGTGCCAGCACCATGGACAGGAACTCCTATGGCTACACCTTC.

This chain links TRBV5-1 with TRBJ2-3; the match to TRBD1 covers 8 bases. The CDR3 contains 15 residues. CDR1 and CDR2 (germline): SGHRS, YFSETQ. Trimming cost V 5 bases and J 5 bases; bases outside gene matches: 10. The CDR3 nucleotides read TGCGCCAGCAGTGAGGGGCAGGGGGCGAAAGATACGCAGTATTTT. Translation: CASSEGQGAKDTQYF.

This chain uses TRBV2 with TRBJ2-5, with D unclear. The V end lost 3 bases, the J end lost 5 bases, and 16 bases lay between the germline ends. The length of the CDR3 is 15 residues. CDR1 is SNHLY, CDR2 FYNNEI, per germline. CDR3 nucleotides: TGTGCCAGCAGTGACCCCGGGTCTAAAGCGGAGACCCAGTACTTC. As protein: CASSDPGSKAETQYF.

The chain has TRBV27 and TRBJ1-1; D gene unclear. CDR1 is MNHEY, CDR2 SMNVEV, per germline (reference sequence). The V gene lost 9 bases and the J gene lost 1 base, with 12 bases spanning the gap. The CDR3 spans 13 residues. CDR3 region: CASRFRQNTEAFF. The CDR3 coding sequence is TGTGCCAGTCGATTTCGACAGAACACTGAAGCTTTCTTT.

This clone was seen once. This chain connects TRBV27 to TRBJ2-3; D is ambiguous. The germline V and J ends were trimmed by 5 bases and 4 bases, with 13 bases remaining between them. Germline CDR1 reads MNHEY; CDR2 reads SMNVEV (reference sequence). This CDR3 has 14 amino acids. CDR3 bases: TGTGCCAGCAGTACCCCCATGAGGCCAGATACGCAGTATTTT. This codes for CASSTPMRPDTQYF.

This sequence joins TRBV10-3 and TRBJ2-5; the match to TRBD2 covers 7 bases. The CDR3 runs to 15 residues. Germline V gene sequence: CDR1 ENHRY, CDR2 SYGVKD. V dropped 7 bases and J dropped 1; count of bases not matched to a gene: 9. In DNA form, the CDR3 reads TGTGCCATCAAAAGCGGGGATGCGGGCCAAGAGACCCAGTACTTC. Encoded protein: CAIKSGDAGQETQYF.

The chain combines TRBV11-2 with TRBJ1-4; D is unclear. V gave up 4 bases and J gave up 8 bases, with 20 bases separating them. The CDR3 is 16 residues long. Germline CDR1 is SGHAT and CDR2 is FQNNGV. CDR3 coding DNA: TGTGCCAGCAGCTCCTGGACGGGTACCGCGGGAGAAAAACTGTTTTTT. Its protein product is CASSSWTGTAGEKLFF.

This clone was detected only once. The gene calls are TRBV6-5 and TRBJ1-1, with 7 bases lining up with TRBD1. In germline, CDR1 is MNHEY, CDR2 SVGAGI. With 3 bases clipped from V and 6 bases from J, the junction kept 10 bases outside the gene matches. The CDR3 loop spans 15 amino acids. The CDR3, as DNA: TGTGCCAGCAGTTATAGGACAGGAGGTGTAGCTGAAGCTTTCTTT. This codes for CASSYRTGGVAEAFF.

The chain uses TRBV15 and TRBJ2-1; 7 nucleotides agree with TRBD2. The germline CDR1 and CDR2 sequences are LNHNV and YYDKDF (reference sequence). J lost 0 bases, V lost 2 bases, and 7 bases had no gene match. The CDR3 runs to 17 residues. The CDR3 loop reads CATSRRRGGSSYNEQFF. The CDR3 nucleotides read TGTGCCACCAGCAGACGGAGGGGCGGGAGCTCCTACAATGAGCAGTTCTTC.

The rearrangement joins TRBV10-1 to TRBJ2-3; TRBD2 agrees at 7 bases. The ends lost 2 bases at V and 6 bases at J; junction bases unmatched: 8. The V gene's germline CDR1 is WNHNN and CDR2 SYGVQD (reference sequence). This CDR3 contains 15 residues. CDR3 loop: CASSEGGGPPDTQYF. The CDR3 DNA sequence: TGCGCCAGCAGTGAGGGGGGAGGGCCCCCCGATACGCAGTATTTT.

A single count supports this clone. The chain uses TRBV7-2 and TRBJ2-1, with D perhaps TRBD1 (6 bases). Between the trimmed V and J ends, which lost 0 bases and 0 bases, there was a span of 6 bases. The CDR3 runs 15 residues. Germline values: CDR1 SGHTA, CDR2 FQGNSA. The DNA for the CDR3 is TGTGCCAGCAGCTTAGCCAGGGGCTCCTACAATGAGCAGTTCTTC. Translated: CASSLARGSYNEQFF.

The chain recombines TRBV6-2 or TRBV6-3 with TRBJ1-1; D not certain. Germline loops: CDR1 MNHEY, CDR2 SVGEGT. The CDR3 spans 13 residues. The germline V and J ends were trimmed by 4 bases and 1 base, with 7 bases remaining between them. CDR3 protein: CASSSAENTEAFF. DNA of the CDR3: TGTGCCAGCAGTTCCGCGGAGAACACTGAAGCTTTCTTT.

This chain joins TRBV19 and TRBJ1-3; D is undetermined. CDR3 size: 17 residues. Trimming stripped 3 bases from V and 0 bases from J, with 15 bases between. Germline CDR1 is LNHDA and CDR2 is SQIVND (reference sequence). The CDR3 region has the DNA TGTGCCAGTAGTATTGTCGCCCCGTTCAGCTCTGGAAACACCATATATTTT. Amino acid sequence: CASSIVAPFSSGNTIYF.

There are a few counts of this clone. This rearrangement joins TRBV5-1 to TRBJ2-5, with 7 nucleotides matching TRBD2. After removal of 1 base from V and 1 base from J, the junction contained 7 bases not matched to a gene. Germline V gene data show CDR1 as SGHRS and CDR2 as YFSETQ. This CDR3 comprises 16 residues. DNA of the CDR3: TGCGCCAGCAGCTTGTCCCCCAGCGGGGCCCAAGAGACCCAGTACTTC. It specifies CASSLSPSGAQETQYF.

This clone was seen only a few times. J is TRBJ1-5 and V is TRBV19, with D possibly matching TRBD1 (5 bases). The CDR3 has 14 amino acids. V lost 2 bases to trimming and J lost 5 bases, with 10 bases between them. Per germline, CDR1 LNHDA and CDR2 SQIVND (reference sequence). DNA of the CDR3: TGTGCCAGTAGTATAAAGGTCAGGGATCAGCCCCAGCATTTT. As protein: CASSIKVRDQPQHF. The full variable domain, completed using reference TRBV19 and TRBJ1-5, is DGGITQSPKYLFRKEGQNVTLSCEQNLNHDAMYWYRQDPGQGLRLIYYSQIVNDFQKGDIAEGYSVSREKKESFPLTVTSAQKNPTAFYLCASSIKVRDQPQHFGDGTRLSIL.

The chain employs TRBV27 and TRBJ2-7, with 7 nucleotides matching TRBD1. The CDR3 is 13 residues long. The germline CDR1 and CDR2 sequences are MNHEY and SMNVEV (reference sequence). V was clipped by 3 bases and J by 3 bases; unmatched bases: 2. The CDR3 DNA reads as TGTGCCAGCAGTTTCGCAGGGGGCTACGAGCAGTACTTC. Translating gives CASSFAGGYEQYF.

The V and J genes are TRBV28 and TRBJ2-7; 12 bases line up with TRBD2. CDR3 length equals 17 residues. After removal of 8 bases from V and 1 base from J, the junction contained 12 bases not matched to a gene. The germline CDR1 and CDR2 sequences are MDHEN and SYDVKM. In DNA, the CDR3 is TGTGCCAGCGGCCCTACCTCGACTAGCGGGAGTTCCTACGAGCAGTACTTC. Translating gives CASGPTSTSGSSYEQYF.